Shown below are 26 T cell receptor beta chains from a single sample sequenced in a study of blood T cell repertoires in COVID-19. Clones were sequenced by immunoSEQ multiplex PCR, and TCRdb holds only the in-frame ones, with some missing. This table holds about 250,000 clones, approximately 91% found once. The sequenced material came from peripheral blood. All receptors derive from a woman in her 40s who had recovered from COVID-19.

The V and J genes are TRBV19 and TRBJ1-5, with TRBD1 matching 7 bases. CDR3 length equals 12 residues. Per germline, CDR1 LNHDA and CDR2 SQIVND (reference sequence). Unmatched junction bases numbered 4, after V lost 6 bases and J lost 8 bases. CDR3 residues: CASSTGVEPQHF. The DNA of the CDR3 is TGTGCCAGTAGCACAGGGGTTGAGCCCCAGCATTTT.

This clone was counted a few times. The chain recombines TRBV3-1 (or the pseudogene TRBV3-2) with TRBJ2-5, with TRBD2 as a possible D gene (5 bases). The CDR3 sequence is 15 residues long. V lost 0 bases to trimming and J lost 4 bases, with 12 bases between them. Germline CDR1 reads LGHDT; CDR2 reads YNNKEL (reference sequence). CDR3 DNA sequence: TGTGCCAGCAGCCAAGATTATTGGGCGGGAGAGACCCAGTACTTC. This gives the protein CASSQDYWAGETQYF.

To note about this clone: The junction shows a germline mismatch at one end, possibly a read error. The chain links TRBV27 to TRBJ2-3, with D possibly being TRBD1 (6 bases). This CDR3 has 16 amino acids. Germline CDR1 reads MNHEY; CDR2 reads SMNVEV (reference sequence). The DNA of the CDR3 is TGTGCCAGCAGTCGAATTACAGGGCTTCCCACAGGTACGCAGTATTTT. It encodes CASSRITGLPTGTQYF.

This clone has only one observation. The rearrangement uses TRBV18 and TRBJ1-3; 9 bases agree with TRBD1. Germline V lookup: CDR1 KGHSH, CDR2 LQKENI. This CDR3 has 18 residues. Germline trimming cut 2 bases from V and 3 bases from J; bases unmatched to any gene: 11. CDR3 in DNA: TGTGCCAGCTCACCAATTTTCCCGGGACAGGGAAGTGGAAACACCATATATTTT. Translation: CASSPIFPGQGSGNTIYF.

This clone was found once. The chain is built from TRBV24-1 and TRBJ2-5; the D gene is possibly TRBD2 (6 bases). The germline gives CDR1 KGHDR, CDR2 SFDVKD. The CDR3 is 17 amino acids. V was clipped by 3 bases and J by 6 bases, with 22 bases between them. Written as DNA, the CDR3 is TGTGCCACCAGTGATCGCGGGACCCCTGAGGGGAAACAGACCCAGTACTTC. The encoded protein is CATSDRGTPEGKQTQYF.

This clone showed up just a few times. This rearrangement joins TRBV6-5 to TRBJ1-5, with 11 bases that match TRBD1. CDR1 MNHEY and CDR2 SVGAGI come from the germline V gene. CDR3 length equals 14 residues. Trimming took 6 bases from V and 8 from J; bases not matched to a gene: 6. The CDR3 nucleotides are TGTGCCAGCAGGGGGACAGGGGGAGGAGAGCCCCAGCATTTT. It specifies CASRGTGGGEPQHF.

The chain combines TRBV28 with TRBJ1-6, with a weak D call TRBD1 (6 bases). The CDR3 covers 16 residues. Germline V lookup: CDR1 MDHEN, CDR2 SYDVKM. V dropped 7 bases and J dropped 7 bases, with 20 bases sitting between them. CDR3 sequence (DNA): TGTGCCAGCAAAATGAGGGGGAGAGGCCGAAATTCACCCCTCCACTTT. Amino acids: CASKMRGRGRNSPLHF.

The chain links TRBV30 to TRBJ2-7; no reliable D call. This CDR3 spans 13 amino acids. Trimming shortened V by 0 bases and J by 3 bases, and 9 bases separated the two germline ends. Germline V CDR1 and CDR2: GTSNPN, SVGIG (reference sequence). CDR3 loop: CAWSVGGFYEQYF. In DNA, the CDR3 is TGTGCCTGGAGTGTTGGCGGATTCTACGAGCAGTACTTC.

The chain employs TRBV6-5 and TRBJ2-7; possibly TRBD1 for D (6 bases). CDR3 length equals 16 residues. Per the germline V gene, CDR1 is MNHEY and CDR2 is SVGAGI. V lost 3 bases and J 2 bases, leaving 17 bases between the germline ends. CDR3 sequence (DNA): TGTGCCAGCAGTTATTCAACAGGGAGCAAGACCTACGAGCAGTACTTC. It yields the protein CASSYSTGSKTYEQYF.

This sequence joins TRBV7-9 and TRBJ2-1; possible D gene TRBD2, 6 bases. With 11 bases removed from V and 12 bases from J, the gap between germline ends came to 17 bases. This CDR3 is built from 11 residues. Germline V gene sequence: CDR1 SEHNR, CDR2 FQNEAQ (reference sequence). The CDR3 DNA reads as TGTGCCGGGGGGACTTCGGTAGGGCAGTTCTTC. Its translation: CAGGTSVGQFF.

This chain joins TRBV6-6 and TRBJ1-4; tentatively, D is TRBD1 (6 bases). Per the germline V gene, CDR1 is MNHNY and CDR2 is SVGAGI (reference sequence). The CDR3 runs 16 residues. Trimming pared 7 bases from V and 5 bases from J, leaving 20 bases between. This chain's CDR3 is CASTPPLTGPNEKLFF. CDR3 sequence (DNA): TGTGCCAGCACCCCGCCCCTGACAGGTCCGAATGAAAAACTGTTTTTT.

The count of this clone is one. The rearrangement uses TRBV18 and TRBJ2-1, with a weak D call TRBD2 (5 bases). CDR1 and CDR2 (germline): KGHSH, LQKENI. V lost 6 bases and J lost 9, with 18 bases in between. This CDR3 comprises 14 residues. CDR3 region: CASSRGPVVPEQFF. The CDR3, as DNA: TGTGCCAGCTCCCGGGGTCCGGTGGTCCCTGAGCAGTTCTTC.

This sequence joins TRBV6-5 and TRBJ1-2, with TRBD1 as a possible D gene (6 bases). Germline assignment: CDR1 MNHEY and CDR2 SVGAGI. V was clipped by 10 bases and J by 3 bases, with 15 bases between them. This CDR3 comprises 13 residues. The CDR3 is CATGEGGYYGYTF. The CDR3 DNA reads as TGTGCCACCGGGGAGGGGGGATACTATGGCTACACCTTC.

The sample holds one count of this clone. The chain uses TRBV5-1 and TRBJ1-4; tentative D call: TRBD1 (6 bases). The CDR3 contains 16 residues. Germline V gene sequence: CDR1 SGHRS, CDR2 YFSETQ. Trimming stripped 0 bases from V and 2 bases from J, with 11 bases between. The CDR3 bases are TGCGCCAGCAGCTTGGACAGGGCAGGCACTAATGAAAAACTGTTTTTT. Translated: CASSLDRAGTNEKLFF.

The CDR3 nucleotides read TGTGCCAGCGGGAGTGAATATAATTCACCCCTCCACTTT. It codes for CASGSEYNSPLHF. This rearrangement joins TRBV25-1 to TRBJ1-6; D gene uncertain. Germline CDR1 reads MGHDK; CDR2 reads SYGVNS. This CDR3 region has 13 residues. V lost 8 bases to trimming and J lost 4 bases, with 9 bases between them. Using reference TRBV25-1 and TRBJ1-6 for the parts outside the CDR3, the full variable domain is EADIYQTPRYLVIGTGKKITLECSQTMGHDKMYWYQQDPGMELHLIHYSYGVNSTEKGDLSSESTVSRIRTEHFPLTLESARPSHTSQYLCASGSEYNSPLHFGNGTRLTVT.

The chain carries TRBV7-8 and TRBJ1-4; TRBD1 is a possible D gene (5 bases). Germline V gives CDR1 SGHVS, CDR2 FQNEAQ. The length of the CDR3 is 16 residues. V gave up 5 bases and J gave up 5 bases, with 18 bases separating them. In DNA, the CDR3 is TGTGCCAGCAGCCTATATGGACGGCGACAGAATGAAAAACTGTTTTTT. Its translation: CASSLYGRRQNEKLFF.

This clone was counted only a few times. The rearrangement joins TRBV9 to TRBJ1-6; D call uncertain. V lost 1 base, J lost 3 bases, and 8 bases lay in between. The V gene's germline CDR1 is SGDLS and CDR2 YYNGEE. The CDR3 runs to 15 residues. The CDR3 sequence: CASSVYPFYNSPLHF. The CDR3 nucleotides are TGTGCCAGCAGCGTATATCCTTTCTATAATTCACCCCTCCACTTT.

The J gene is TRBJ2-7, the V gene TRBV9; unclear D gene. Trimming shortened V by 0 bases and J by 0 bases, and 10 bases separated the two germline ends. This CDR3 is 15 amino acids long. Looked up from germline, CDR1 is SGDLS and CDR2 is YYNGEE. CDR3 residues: CASSVGLGTSYEQYF. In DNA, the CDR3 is TGTGCCAGCAGCGTAGGGCTGGGCACCTCCTACGAGCAGTACTTC.

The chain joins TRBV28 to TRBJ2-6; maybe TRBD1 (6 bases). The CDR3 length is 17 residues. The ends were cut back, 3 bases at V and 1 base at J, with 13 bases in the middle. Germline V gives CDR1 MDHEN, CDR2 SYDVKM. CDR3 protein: CASSFGQFVSGANVLTF. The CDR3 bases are TGTGCCAGCAGTTTCGGACAGTTCGTTTCTGGGGCCAACGTCCTGACTTTC.

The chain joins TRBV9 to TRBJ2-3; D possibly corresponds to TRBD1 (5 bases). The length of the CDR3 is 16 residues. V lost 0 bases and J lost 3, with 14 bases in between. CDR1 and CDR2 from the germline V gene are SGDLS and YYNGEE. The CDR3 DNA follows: TGTGCCAGCAGCGTAGGGGCAGGGATGGTTACAGATACGCAGTATTTT. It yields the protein CASSVGAGMVTDTQYF.

CDR3 in DNA: TGTGCCAGCAGCGTCGACAGGGGAGCTAATTCACCCCTCCACTTT. This sequence encodes CASSVDRGANSPLHF. V and J are TRBV11-2 and TRBJ1-6, with TRBD1 matching 8 bases. Germline loops: CDR1 SGHAT, CDR2 FQNNGV. The trim removed 5 bases at V and 6 bases at J, leaving 6 bases unmatched. There are 15 residues in the CDR3.

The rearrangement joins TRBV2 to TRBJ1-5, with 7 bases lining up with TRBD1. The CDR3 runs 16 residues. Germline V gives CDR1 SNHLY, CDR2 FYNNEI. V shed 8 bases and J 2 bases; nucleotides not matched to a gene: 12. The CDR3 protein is CASERQGGGGNQPQHF. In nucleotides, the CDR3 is TGTGCCAGCGAGAGACAGGGAGGAGGAGGCAATCAGCCCCAGCATTTT.

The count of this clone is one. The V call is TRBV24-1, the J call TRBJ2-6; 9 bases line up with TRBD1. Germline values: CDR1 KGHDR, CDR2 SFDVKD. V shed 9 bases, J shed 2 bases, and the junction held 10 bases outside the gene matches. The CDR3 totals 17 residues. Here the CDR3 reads CATAPMGQGPGANVLTF. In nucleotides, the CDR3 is TGTGCCACCGCCCCCATGGGACAGGGACCTGGGGCCAACGTCCTGACTTTC.

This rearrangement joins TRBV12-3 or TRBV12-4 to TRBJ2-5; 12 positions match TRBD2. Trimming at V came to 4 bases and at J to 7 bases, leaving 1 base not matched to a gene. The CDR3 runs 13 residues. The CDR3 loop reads CASSSTSGGTQYF. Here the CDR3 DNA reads TGTGCCAGCAGTTCGACTAGCGGGGGGACCCAGTACTTC.

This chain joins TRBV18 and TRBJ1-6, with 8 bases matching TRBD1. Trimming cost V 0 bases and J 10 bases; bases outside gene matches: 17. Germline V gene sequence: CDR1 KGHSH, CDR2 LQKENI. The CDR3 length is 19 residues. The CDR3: CASSPPHFSGRGLRSPLHF. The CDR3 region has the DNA TGTGCCAGCTCACCACCCCACTTCAGTGGCAGGGGGCTCCGGTCACCCCTCCACTTT.

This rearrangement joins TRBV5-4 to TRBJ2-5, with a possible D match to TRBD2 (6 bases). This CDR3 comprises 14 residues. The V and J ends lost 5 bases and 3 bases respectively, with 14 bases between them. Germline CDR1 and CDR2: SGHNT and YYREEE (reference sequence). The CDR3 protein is CASRPGRGEETQYF. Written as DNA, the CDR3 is TGTGCCAGCAGGCCGGGCCGCGGGGAAGAGACCCAGTACTTC.